The present TCR beta chain was sequenced within a study of T cell changes during pregnancy in multiple sclerosis. Per germline, CDR1 SGHTA and CDR2 FQGNSA. The CDR3 spans 13 residues. Data came from immunoSEQ multiplex PCR; TCRdb stores just in-frame clones and leaves some out. The sample lists some 44,000 clones, roughly nine tenths occurring once. This TCR was sampled from a female donor with multiple sclerosis, enrolled in a pregnancy study. Sequencing used CD4+ T cells from peripheral blood mononuclear cells, obtained after pregnancy. This chain links TRBV7-2 with TRBJ2-3; perhaps TRBD2 as D (7 bases). As DNA, the CDR3 is TGTGCAGCCGGGGAGGGGGGAACAGATACGCAGTATTTT. As protein: CAAGEGGTDTQYF.